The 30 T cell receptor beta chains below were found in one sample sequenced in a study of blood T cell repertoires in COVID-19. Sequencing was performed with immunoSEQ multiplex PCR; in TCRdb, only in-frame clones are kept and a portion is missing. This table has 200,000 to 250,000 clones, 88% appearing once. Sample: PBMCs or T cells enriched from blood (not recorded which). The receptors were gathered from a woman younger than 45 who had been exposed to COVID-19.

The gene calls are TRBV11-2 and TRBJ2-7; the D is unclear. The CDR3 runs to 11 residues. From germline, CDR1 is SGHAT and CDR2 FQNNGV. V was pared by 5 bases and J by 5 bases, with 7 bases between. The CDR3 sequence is CASSPVNEQYF. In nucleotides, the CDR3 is TGTGCCAGCAGCCCAGTCAACGAGCAGTACTTC.

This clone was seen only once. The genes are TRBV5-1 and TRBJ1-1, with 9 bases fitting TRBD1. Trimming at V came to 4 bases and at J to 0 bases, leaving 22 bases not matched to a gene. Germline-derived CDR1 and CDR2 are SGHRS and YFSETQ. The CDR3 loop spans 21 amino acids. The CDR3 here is CASSLTRRSGTGQQMNTEAFF. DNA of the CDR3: TGCGCCAGCAGCCTAACTCGCCGCTCCGGGACAGGGCAGCAGATGAACACTGAAGCTTTCTTT.

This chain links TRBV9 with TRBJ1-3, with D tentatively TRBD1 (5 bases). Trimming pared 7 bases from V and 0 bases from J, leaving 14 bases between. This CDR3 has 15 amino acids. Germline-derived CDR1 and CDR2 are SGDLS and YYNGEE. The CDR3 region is CASQSGDFSGNTIYF. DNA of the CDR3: TGTGCCAGCCAATCGGGGGACTTCTCTGGAAACACCATATATTTT.

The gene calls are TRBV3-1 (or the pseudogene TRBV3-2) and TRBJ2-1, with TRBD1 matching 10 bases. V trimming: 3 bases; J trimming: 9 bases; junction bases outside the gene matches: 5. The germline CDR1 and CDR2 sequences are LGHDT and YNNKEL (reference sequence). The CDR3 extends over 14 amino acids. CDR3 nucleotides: TGTGCCAGCAGCCAGACAGGGGGCTTCGGTGAGCAGTTCTTC. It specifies CASSQTGGFGEQFF.

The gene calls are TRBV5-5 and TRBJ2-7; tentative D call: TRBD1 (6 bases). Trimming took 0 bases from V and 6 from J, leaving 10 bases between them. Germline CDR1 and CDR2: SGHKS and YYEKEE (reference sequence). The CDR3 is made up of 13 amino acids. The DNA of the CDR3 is TGTGCCAGCAGCTTGGAGTGGGGGCTCGAGCAGTACTTC. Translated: CASSLEWGLEQYF.

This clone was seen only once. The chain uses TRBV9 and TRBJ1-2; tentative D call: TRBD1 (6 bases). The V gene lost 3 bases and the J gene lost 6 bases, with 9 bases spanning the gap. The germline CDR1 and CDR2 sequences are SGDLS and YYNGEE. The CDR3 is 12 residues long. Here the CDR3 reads CASSATGNGYTF. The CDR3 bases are TGTGCCAGCAGCGCAACAGGGAATGGCTACACCTTC.

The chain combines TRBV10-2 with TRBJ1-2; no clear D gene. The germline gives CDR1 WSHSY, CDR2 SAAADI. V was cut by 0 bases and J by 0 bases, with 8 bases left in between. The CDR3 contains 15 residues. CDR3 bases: TGCGCCAGCAGTGAGTCCCCCCCGGCTAACTATGGCTACACCTTC. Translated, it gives CASSESPPANYGYTF.

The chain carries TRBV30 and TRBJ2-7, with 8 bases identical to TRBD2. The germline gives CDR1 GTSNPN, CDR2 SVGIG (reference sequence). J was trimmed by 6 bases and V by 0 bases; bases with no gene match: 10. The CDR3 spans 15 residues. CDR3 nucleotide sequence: TGTGCCTGGAGTGTACTAGCGGAAACCCGGGGCGAGCAGTACTTC. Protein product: CAWSVLAETRGEQYF.

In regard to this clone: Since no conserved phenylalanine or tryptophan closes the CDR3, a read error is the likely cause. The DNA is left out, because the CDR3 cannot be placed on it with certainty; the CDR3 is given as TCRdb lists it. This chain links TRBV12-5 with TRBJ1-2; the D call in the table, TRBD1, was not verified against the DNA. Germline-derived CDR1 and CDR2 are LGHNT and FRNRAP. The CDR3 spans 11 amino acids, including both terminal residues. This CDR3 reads CASGLVWTGVE.

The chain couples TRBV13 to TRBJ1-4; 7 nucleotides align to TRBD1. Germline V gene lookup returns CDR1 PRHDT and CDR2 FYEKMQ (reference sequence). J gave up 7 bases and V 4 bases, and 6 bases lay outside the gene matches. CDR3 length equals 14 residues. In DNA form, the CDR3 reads TGTGCCAGCAGCTCGACAGGGCTGGCTGAAAAACTGTTTTTT. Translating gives CASSSTGLAEKLFF.

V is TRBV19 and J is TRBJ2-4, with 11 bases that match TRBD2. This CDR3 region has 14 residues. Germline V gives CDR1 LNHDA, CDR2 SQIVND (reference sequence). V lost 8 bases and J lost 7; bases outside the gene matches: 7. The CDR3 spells CASPGTSGPNIQYF. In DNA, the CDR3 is TGTGCCAGTCCCGGGACTAGCGGTCCCAACATTCAGTACTTC.

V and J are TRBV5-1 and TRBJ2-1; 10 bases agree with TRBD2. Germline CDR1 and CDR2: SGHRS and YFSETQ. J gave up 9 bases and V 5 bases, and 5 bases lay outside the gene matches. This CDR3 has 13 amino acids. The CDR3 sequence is CASSSVAGGEQFF. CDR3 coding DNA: TGCGCCAGCAGTTCAGTAGCGGGAGGTGAGCAGTTCTTC.

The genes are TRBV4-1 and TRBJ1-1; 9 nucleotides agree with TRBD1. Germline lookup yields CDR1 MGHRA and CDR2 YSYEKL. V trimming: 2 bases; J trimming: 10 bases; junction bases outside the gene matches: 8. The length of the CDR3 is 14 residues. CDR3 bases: TGCGCCAGCAGCCAAACACAGGGGGCGGTTGGAGCTTTCTTT. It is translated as CASSQTQGAVGAFF.

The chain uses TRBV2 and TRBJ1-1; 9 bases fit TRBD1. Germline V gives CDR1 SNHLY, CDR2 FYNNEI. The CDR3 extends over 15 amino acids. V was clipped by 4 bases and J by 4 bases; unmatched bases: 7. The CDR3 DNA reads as TGTGCCAGCAGTGTAACAGGGGGCATAGCCACTGAAGCTTTCTTT. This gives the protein CASSVTGGIATEAFF.

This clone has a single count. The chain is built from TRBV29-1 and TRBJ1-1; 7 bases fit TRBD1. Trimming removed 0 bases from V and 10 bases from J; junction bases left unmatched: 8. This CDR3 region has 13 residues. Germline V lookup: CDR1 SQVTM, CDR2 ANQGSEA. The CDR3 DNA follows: TGCAGCGTTGAAGACGACAGGGTTTCAGCAGCTTTCTTT. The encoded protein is CSVEDDRVSAAFF. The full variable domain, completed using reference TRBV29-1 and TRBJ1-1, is SAVISQKPSRDICQRGTSLTIQCQVDSQVTMMFWYRQQPGQSLTLIATANQGSEATYESGFVIDKFPISRPNLTFSTLTVSNMSPEDSSIYLCSVEDDRVSAAFFGQGTRLTVV.

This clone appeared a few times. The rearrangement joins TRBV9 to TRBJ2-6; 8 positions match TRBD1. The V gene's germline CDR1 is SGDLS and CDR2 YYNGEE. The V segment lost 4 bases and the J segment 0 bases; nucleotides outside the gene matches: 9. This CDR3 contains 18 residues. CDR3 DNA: TGTGCCAGCAGCTCAGGGACAGGTTGGGGCTCTGGGGCCAACGTCCTGACTTTC. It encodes CASSSGTGWGSGANVLTF.

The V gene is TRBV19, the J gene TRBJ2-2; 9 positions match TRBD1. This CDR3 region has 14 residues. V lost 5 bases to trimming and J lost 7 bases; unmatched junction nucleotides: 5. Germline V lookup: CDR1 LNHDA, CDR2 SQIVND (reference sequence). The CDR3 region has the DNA TGTGCCAGTAGTCTACAGGGGGCGAACGGGGAGCTGTTTTTT. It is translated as CASSLQGANGELFF.

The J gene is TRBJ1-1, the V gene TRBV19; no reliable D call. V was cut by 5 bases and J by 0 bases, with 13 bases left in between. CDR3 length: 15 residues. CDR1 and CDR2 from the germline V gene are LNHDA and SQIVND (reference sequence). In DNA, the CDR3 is TGTGCCAGTAGTGCCTGGGCTAACCTGAACACTGAAGCTTTCTTT. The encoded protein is CASSAWANLNTEAFF.

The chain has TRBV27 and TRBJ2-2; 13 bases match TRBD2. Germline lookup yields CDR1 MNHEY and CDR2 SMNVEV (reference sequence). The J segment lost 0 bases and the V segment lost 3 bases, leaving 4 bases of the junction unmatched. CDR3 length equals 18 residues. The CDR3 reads CASSFRGLAGSNTGELFF. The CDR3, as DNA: TGTGCCAGCAGTTTCCGGGGACTAGCGGGGTCGAACACCGGGGAGCTGTTTTTT.

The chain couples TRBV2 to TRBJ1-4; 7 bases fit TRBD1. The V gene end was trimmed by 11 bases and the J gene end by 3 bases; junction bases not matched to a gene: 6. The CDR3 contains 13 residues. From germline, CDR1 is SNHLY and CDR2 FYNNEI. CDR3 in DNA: TGTGCCTTACAGGGGCCCGCTAATGAAAAACTGTTTTTT. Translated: CALQGPANEKLFF.

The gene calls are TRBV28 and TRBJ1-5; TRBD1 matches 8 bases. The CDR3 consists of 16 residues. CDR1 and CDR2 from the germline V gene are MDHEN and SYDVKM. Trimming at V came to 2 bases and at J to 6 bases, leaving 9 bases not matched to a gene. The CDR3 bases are TGTGCCAGCAGTTTACCCTCAGGGGGCAGGGGTCAGCCCCAGCATTTT. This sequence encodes CASSLPSGGRGQPQHF.

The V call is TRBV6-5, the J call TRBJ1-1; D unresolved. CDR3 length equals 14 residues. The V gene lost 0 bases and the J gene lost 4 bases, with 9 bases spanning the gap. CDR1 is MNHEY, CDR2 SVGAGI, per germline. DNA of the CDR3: TGTGCCAGCAGTTACTCCGAGGGCGGCACTGAAGCTTTCTTT. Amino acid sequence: CASSYSEGGTEAFF.

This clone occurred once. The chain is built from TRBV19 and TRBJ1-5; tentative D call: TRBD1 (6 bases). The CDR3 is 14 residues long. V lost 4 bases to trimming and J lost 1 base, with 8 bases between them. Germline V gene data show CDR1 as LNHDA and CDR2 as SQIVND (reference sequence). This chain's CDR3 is CASSTDRSNQPQHF. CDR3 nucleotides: TGTGCCAGTAGTACGGACAGAAGCAATCAGCCCCAGCATTTT.

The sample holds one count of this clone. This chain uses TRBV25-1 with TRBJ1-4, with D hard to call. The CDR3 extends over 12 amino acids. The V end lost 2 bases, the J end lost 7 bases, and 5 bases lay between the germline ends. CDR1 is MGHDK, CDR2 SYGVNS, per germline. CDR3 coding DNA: TGTGCCAGCAGTGAAATCCGTGAAAAACTGTTTTTT. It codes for CASSEIREKLFF.

CDR3 sequence reads: CASSLDGSGSTGELFF. In DNA form, the CDR3 reads TGTGCCAGCAGCTTAGATGGCAGCGGGAGCACCGGGGAGCTGTTTTTT. The chain carries TRBV7-2 and TRBJ2-2, with 8 positions matching TRBD2. Germline CDR1 reads SGHTA; CDR2 reads FQGNSA. The CDR3 has 16 residues. The V gene end was trimmed by 1 base and the J gene end by 4 bases; junction bases not matched to a gene: 5.

The CDR3 DNA reads as TGTGCCAGCAGTGAATCCCGGGGGAAGAGTGGTCAGCCCCAGCATTTT. Protein sequence: CASSESRGKSGQPQHF. V usage is TRBV25-1 and J usage is TRBJ1-5; TRBD1 might be the D (5 bases). Germline lookup yields CDR1 MGHDK and CDR2 SYGVNS. V lost 1 base to trimming and J lost 6 bases, with 16 bases between them. This CDR3 has 16 residues.

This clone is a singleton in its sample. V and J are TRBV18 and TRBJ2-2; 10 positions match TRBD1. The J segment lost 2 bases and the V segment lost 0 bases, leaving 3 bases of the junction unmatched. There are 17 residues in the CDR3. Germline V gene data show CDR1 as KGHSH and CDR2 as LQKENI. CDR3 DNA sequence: TGTGCCAGCTCACCACCGACAGGGGGCTTAAACACCGGGGAGCTGTTTTTT. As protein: CASSPPTGGLNTGELFF.

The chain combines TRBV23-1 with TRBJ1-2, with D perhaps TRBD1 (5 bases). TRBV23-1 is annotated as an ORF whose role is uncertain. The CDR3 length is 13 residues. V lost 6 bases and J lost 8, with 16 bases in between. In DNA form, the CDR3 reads TGCGCCAGCAGCTACCTGAGGAGGGACGGCTACACCTTC. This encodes CASSYLRRDGYTF.

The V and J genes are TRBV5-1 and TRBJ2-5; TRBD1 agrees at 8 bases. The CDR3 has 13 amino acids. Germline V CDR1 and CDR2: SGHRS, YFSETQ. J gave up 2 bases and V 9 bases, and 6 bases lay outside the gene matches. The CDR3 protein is CATSTGDQETQYF. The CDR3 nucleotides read TGCGCCACCTCGACAGGGGATCAAGAGACCCAGTACTTC. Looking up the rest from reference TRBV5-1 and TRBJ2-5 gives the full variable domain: KAGVTQTPRYLIKTRGQQVTLSCSPISGHRSVSWYQQTPGQGLQFLFEYFSETQRNKGNFPGRFSGRQFSNSRSEMNVSTLELGDSALYLCATSTGDQETQYFGPGTRLLVL.

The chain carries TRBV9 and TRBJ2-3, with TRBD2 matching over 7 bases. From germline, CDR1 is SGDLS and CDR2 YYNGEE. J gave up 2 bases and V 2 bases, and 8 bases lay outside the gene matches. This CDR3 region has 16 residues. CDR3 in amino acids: CASSVSPRENTDTQYF. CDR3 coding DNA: TGTGCCAGCAGCGTGTCCCCGCGGGAGAACACAGATACGCAGTATTTT.